These 29 T cell receptor beta chains were all obtained from the same sample, sequenced in a study of CD8+ T cells in alopecia areata (dated by TCRdb to 2016 to 2019). Libraries came from the immunoSEQ multiplex PCR assay. For TCR sequencing, RNA was extracted from every sample and reverse transcribed into cDNA to serve as template. TCRdb obtained this table from immuneACCESS and retained in-frame rearrangements with V and J assigned. These tables miss some clones; where compared with another copy, unresolved V genes account for less than half of the shortfall, and the remainder is unexplained. This sample gives 90,000 to 100,000 clones in total; about two fifths of them show up just once. Of the sample, roughly 1.3% is held by the ten largest clones. The sample comprised CD4+ T cells sorted from blood. The source of these receptors is a human donor with alopecia areata.

The gene calls are TRBV30 and TRBJ2-7; 7 bases match TRBD1. V trimming: 4 bases; J trimming: 4 bases; junction bases outside the gene matches: 7. This CDR3 is 13 amino acids long. CDR1 GTSNPN and CDR2 SVGIG come from the germline V gene (reference sequence). The CDR3 DNA sequence: TGTGCCTGGATGGGACAGCTCGGGTACGAGCAGTACTTC. The encoded protein is CAWMGQLGYEQYF.

The chain recombines TRBV7-8 with TRBJ2-7; D may correspond to TRBD1 or TRBD2 (5 bases each). CDR1 SGHVS and CDR2 FQNEAQ come from the germline V gene. The CDR3 runs 13 residues. V lost 5 bases, J lost 0 bases, and 8 bases lay in between. The CDR3 coding sequence is TGTGCCAGCAGCATGGGACCCTCCTACGAGCAGTACTTC. Translated, it gives CASSMGPSYEQYF.

This rearrangement joins TRBV7-9 to TRBJ2-7; TRBD2 aligns across 7 bases. The CDR3 is 12 residues long. The V and J ends lost 5 bases and 4 bases, in that order; junction bases with no gene match: 2. Germline V gene lookup returns CDR1 SEHNR and CDR2 FQNEAQ (reference sequence). CDR3 sequence (DNA): TGTGCCAGCAGCACGGGACTATACGAGCAGTACTTC. Translating gives CASSTGLYEQYF.

The CDR3 sequence is CSVGDSRTYGYTF. The CDR3 DNA reads TGCAGCGTCGGGGACAGTAGAACCTATGGCTACACCTTC. The J gene is TRBJ1-2, the V gene TRBV29-1, with 7 nucleotides matching TRBD1. Germline V gives CDR1 SQVTM, CDR2 ANQGSEA. The J segment lost 4 bases and the V segment lost 6 bases, leaving 8 bases of the junction unmatched. This CDR3 spans 13 amino acids.

The rearrangement links TRBV6-5 to TRBJ2-7; D may match TRBD1 or TRBD2 (7 bases each). The CDR3 length is 15 residues. V was trimmed by 2 bases and J by 1 base, leaving 12 bases between them. CDR1 is MNHEY, CDR2 SVGAGI, per germline. The CDR3 DNA sequence: TGTGCCAGCAGTTACGGGCAGGGGGGGTCCTACGAGCAGTACTTC. Protein product: CASSYGQGGSYEQYF.

The V gene is TRBV28, the J gene TRBJ2-3, with unresolved D. Germline V gives CDR1 MDHEN, CDR2 SYDVKM. This CDR3 comprises 13 residues. V lost 7 bases and J 1 base, leaving 9 bases between the germline ends. The CDR3 spells CASTGTRTDTQYF. CDR3 sequence (DNA): TGTGCCAGCACGGGCACCCGCACAGATACGCAGTATTTT.

The rearrangement uses TRBV29-1 and TRBJ1-4, with D possibly matching TRBD1 (5 bases). Germline loops: CDR1 SQVTM, CDR2 ANQGSEA. CDR3 length equals 13 residues. Deletions cut 4 bases from V and 1 base from J, with 7 bases between. The CDR3, as DNA: TGCAGCGTTGGGGACGTAACTAATGAAAAACTGTTTTTT. Residues: CSVGDVTNEKLFF.

The chain recombines TRBV5-1 with TRBJ1-5; the match to TRBD1 covers 10 bases. The CDR3 is 15 amino acids. In germline, CDR1 is SGHRS, CDR2 YFSETQ. Unmatched junction bases numbered 6, after V lost 4 bases and J lost 5 bases. The CDR3 sequence: CASSPGDRGYQPQHF. The CDR3 DNA reads as TGCGCCAGCAGCCCCGGGGACAGGGGTTATCAGCCCCAGCATTTT. The whole variable domain, remainder taken from reference TRBV5-1 and TRBJ1-5, is KAGVTQTPRYLIKTRGQQVTLSCSPISGHRSVSWYQQTPGQGLQFLFEYFSETQRNKGNFPGRFSGRQFSNSRSEMNVSTLELGDSALYLCASSPGDRGYQPQHFGDGTRLSIL.

The V and J genes are TRBV5-1 and TRBJ1-1, with D unresolved. Trimming took off 6 bases at V and 7 bases at J, with 19 bases between the two ends. The CDR3 is 14 amino acids. Germline lookup yields CDR1 SGHRS and CDR2 YFSETQ. CDR3 loop: CASTRWQGFGEAFF. Written as DNA, the CDR3 is TGCGCCAGCACCCGCTGGCAAGGGTTCGGTGAAGCTTTCTTT.

This clone occurred a few times. The chain links TRBV30 to TRBJ2-5; TRBD1 matches 9 bases. V was pared by 0 bases and J by 4 bases, with 0 bases of the junction left unmatched. CDR3 size: 13 residues. CDR1 is GTSNPN, CDR2 SVGIG, per germline (reference sequence). CDR3: CAWSVTGGETQYF. The CDR3 DNA reads TGTGCCTGGAGTGTGACAGGGGGAGAGACCCAGTACTTC.

This chain connects TRBV23-1 to TRBJ2-3, with unresolved D. TRBV23-1 is known as an ORF, though its function is uncertain. The germline V and J ends were trimmed by 2 bases and 0 bases, with 12 bases remaining between them. The CDR3 runs to 16 residues. In nucleotides, the CDR3 is TGCGCCAGCAGTCAAATTAACTTGGGCAGCACAGATACGCAGTATTTT. It is translated as CASSQINLGSTDTQYF.

V is TRBV30 and J is TRBJ2-7; 9 bases match TRBD1. The CDR3 extends over 16 amino acids. The germline V gene has CDR1 GTSNPN and CDR2 SVGIG (reference sequence). The V gene end was trimmed by 3 bases and the J gene end by 4 bases; junction bases not matched to a gene: 13. The CDR3 sequence is CAWSDTGGASLYEQYF. CDR3 sequence (DNA): TGTGCCTGGAGCGACACAGGGGGCGCGTCCTTGTACGAGCAGTACTTC.

The chain uses TRBV30 and TRBJ1-1, with D unclear. V lost 0 bases, J lost 3 bases, and 8 bases lay in between. The CDR3 spans 13 residues. CDR1 and CDR2 from the germline V gene are GTSNPN and SVGIG (reference sequence). CDR3 sequence (DNA): TGTGCCTGGAGTGTTGAGACGCACACTGAAGCTTTCTTT. Translating gives CAWSVETHTEAFF.

The CDR3 bases are TGTGCCAGCTCACCACGACTCCCGACGGGTTACAATGAGCAGTTCTTC. This encodes CASSPRLPTGYNEQFF. V usage is TRBV18 and J usage is TRBJ2-1; D is unclear. Trimming shortened V by 1 base and J by 4 bases, and 14 bases separated the two germline ends. CDR3 length: 16 amino acids. From germline, CDR1 is KGHSH and CDR2 LQKENI. Based on the CDR3 plus reference TRBV18 and TRBJ2-1, the full variable domain is NAGVMQNPRHLVRRRGQEARLRCSPMKGHSHVYWYRQLPEEGLKFMVYLQKENIIDESGMPKERFSAEFPKEGPSILRIQQVVRGDSAAYFCASSPRLPTGYNEQFFGPGTRLTVL.

This clone has just a few counts. The chain employs TRBV4-2 and TRBJ2-7; 8 bases fit TRBD2. After removal of 0 bases from V and 4 bases from J, the junction contained 5 bases not matched to a gene. The CDR3 has 15 amino acids. Germline V gene lookup returns CDR1 LGHNA and CDR2 YNFKEQ. The CDR3 sequence is CASSQEPSGRYEQYF. For the CDR3, the DNA is TGTGCCAGCAGCCAAGAGCCTAGCGGGCGATACGAGCAGTACTTC.

Regarding this clone: One junction end disagrees with the germline gene, perhaps due to a read error. The chain couples TRBV6-6 to TRBJ2-4; 8 bases are shared with TRBD1. This CDR3 has 16 amino acids. Germline V lookup: CDR1 MNHNY, CDR2 SVGAGI (reference sequence). CDR3 protein: CASSYATQGAGNIRYF. Written as DNA, the CDR3 is TGTGCCAGCAGTTACGCGACGCAGGGGGCGGGAAACATTCGGTACTTC.

The CDR3 DNA sequence: TGTGCCAGCAGCCTTAGAAGAGAGACCCAGTACTTC. This translates into CASSLRRETQYF. This chain uses TRBV5-4 with TRBJ2-5; D not certain. This CDR3 has 12 residues. V was cut by 4 bases and J by 4 bases, with 8 bases left in between. Germline loops: CDR1 SGHNT, CDR2 YYREEE (reference sequence). Full variable domain (outside the CDR3, taken from reference TRBV5-4 and TRBJ2-5): ETGVTQSPTHLIKTRGQQVTLRCSSQSGHNTVSWYQQALGQGPQFIFQYYREEENGRGNFPPRFSGLQFPNYSSELNVNALELDDSALYLCASSLRRETQYFGPGTRLLVL.

The V call is TRBV5-1, the J call TRBJ2-1; 7 bases map to TRBD2. Unmatched junction bases numbered 9, after V lost 0 bases and J lost 0 bases. CDR3 length equals 18 residues. The germline V gene encodes CDR1 SGHRS and CDR2 YFSETQ. The CDR3 sequence is CASSLDRLAESSYNEQFF. The CDR3 DNA reads as TGCGCCAGCAGCTTGGACCGTCTAGCGGAGAGCTCCTACAATGAGCAGTTCTTC.

This clone was seen a few times. The chain carries TRBV29-1 and TRBJ2-2; D remains unclear. CDR3 length: 12 residues. Trimming removed 7 bases at V and 3 bases at J, with 9 bases between. Germline CDR1 and CDR2: SQVTM and ANQGSEA. The CDR3 nucleotides are TGCAGCGCCGCGGAAGACACCGGGGAGCTGTTTTTT. Translation gives CSAAEDTGELFF.

The chain carries TRBV2 and TRBJ2-1, with 9 bases identical to TRBD2. CDR1 and CDR2 from the germline V gene are SNHLY and FYNNEI. Unmatched junction bases numbered 8, after V lost 6 bases and J lost 5 bases. The CDR3 is 15 amino acids. CDR3 protein: CASSKGTSPNNEQFF. The DNA of the CDR3 is TGTGCCAGCAGCAAAGGGACTAGCCCAAACAATGAGCAGTTCTTC.

J is TRBJ2-7 and V is TRBV30, with D possibly TRBD2 on 6 matching bases. Germline CDR1 is GTSNPN and CDR2 is SVGIG (reference sequence). V lost 1 base to trimming and J lost 6 bases, with 13 bases between them. The CDR3 is made up of 13 amino acids. The CDR3 is CAWSGQGGSEQYF. CDR3 sequence (DNA): TGTGCCTGGAGTGGGCAGGGAGGCTCCGAGCAGTACTTC.

V and J are TRBV7-8 and TRBJ2-5; a weak D match, TRBD2 (6 bases). V was pared by 6 bases and J by 5 bases, with 19 bases between. The CDR3 sequence is 15 residues long. Germline V CDR1 and CDR2: SGHVS, FQNEAQ. CDR3 amino acids: CASRVGRSIGETQYF. CDR3 nucleotides: TGTGCCAGCAGGGTGGGGAGGTCAATCGGCGAGACCCAGTACTTC.

In its sample, this clone was seen a few times. The rearrangement joins TRBV9 to TRBJ2-1, with TRBD2 matching over 7 bases. CDR3 size: 15 residues. V shed 1 base, J shed 5 bases, and the junction held 6 bases outside the gene matches. Germline V lookup: CDR1 SGDLS, CDR2 YYNGEE. CDR3 residues: CASSVRGLADNEQFF. CDR3 DNA sequence: TGTGCCAGCAGCGTACGAGGGCTAGCGGACAATGAGCAGTTCTTC. Using reference TRBV9 and TRBJ2-1 for the parts outside the CDR3, the full variable domain is DSGVTQTPKHLITATGQRVTLRCSPRSGDLSVYWYQQSLDQGLQFLIQYYNGEERAKGNILERFSAQQFPDLHSELNLSSLELGDSALYFCASSVRGLADNEQFFGPGTRLTVL.

The rearrangement joins TRBV27 to TRBJ2-5, with unresolved D. Deletions cut 6 bases from V and 1 base from J, with 3 bases between. The length of the CDR3 is 11 residues. Germline V gives CDR1 MNHEY, CDR2 SMNVEV (reference sequence). The chain's CDR3 is CASRIQETQYF. DNA of the CDR3: TGTGCCAGCAGGATCCAAGAGACCCAGTACTTC.

The chain joins TRBV30 to TRBJ1-1, with a tentative D call TRBD1 (5 bases). Germline assignment: CDR1 GTSNPN and CDR2 SVGIG (reference sequence). The V end was cut by 0 bases, the J end by 6 bases, with 11 bases between. CDR3 length: 13 amino acids. DNA for the CDR3: TGTGCCTGGAGTGTAATTAGGGGAGCTGAAGCTTTCTTT. This gives the protein CAWSVIRGAEAFF.

The chain employs TRBV10-3 and TRBJ2-6; possible D gene TRBD2, 5 bases. CDR1 is ENHRY and CDR2 is SYGVKD in the germline V gene. V was cut by 3 bases and J by 0 bases, with 6 bases left in between. The CDR3 covers 15 residues. The CDR3 loop reads CAISDGISGANVLTF. In DNA form, the CDR3 reads TGTGCCATCAGTGACGGGATCTCTGGGGCCAACGTCCTGACTTTC.

This chain connects TRBV6-1 to TRBJ1-1; D not resolved. Germline V gives CDR1 MNHNS, CDR2 SASEGT. The CDR3 has 15 residues. Trimming removed 0 bases at V and 2 bases at J, with 10 bases between. The CDR3 sequence is CASSEARRTNTEAFF. The DNA for the CDR3 is TGTGCCAGCAGTGAAGCGCGACGGACTAACACTGAAGCTTTCTTT.

The chain has TRBV5-6 and TRBJ1-2; maybe TRBD1 (6 bases). Germline V gene data show CDR1 as SGHDT and CDR2 as YYEEEE. The V end lost 5 bases, the J end lost 8 bases, and 16 bases lay between the germline ends. This CDR3 comprises 13 residues. The CDR3 DNA sequence: TGTGCCAGCAGACCTCACAGGGTCGGCGGCTACACCTTC. Protein: CASRPHRVGGYTF.

This rearrangement joins TRBV30 to TRBJ2-2; perhaps TRBD1 as D (5 bases). From germline, CDR1 is GTSNPN and CDR2 SVGIG (reference sequence). The CDR3 runs to 12 residues. V was pared by 2 bases and J by 4 bases, with 5 bases between. CDR3 residues: CAWSQGTGELFF. As DNA, the CDR3 is TGTGCCTGGAGTCAGGGCACCGGGGAGCTGTTTTTT.